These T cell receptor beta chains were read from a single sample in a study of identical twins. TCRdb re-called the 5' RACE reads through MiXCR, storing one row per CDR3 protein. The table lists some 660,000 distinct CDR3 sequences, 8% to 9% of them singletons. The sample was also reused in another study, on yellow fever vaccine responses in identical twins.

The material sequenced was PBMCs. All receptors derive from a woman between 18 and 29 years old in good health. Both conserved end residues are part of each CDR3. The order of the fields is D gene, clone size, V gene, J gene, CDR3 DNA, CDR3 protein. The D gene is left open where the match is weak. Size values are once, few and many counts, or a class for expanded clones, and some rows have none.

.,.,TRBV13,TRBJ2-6,TGTGCCAGCAGCCCTCGTGCAGGGCCCCTAGGTTCTGGGGCCAACGTCCTGACTTTC,CASSPRAGPLGSGANVLTF
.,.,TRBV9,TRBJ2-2,TGTGCCAGCAGATCCGGGCTAGGGGCGAACACCGGGGAGCTGTTTTTT,CASRSGLGANTGELFF
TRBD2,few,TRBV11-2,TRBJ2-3,TGTGCCAGCAGCTTAGTGGCTAGCGGGAGTCTTAGCACAGATACGCAGTATTTT,CASSLVASGSLSTDTQYF
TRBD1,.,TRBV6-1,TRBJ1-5,TGTGCCAGCAGCCGGGGGCAGGGGGCCAATCAGCCCCAGCATTTT,CASSRGQGANQPQHF
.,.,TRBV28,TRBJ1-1,TGTGCCAGCAGTTTTGGGACAACTGACACTGAAGCTTTCTTT,CASSFGTTDTEAFF
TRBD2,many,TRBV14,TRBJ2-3,TGTGCCAGCAGCCAAGCCATAGCGGGGTTTGAAGATACGCAGTATTTT,CASSQAIAGFEDTQYF
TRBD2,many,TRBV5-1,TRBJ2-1,TGCGCCAGCAGCCTAGCGCTAGCGGGCGAGCAGTTCTTC,CASSLALAGEQFF
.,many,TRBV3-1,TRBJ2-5,TGTGCCAGCAACCGACAGGACATCCAAGAGACCCAGTACTTC,CASNRQDIQETQYF
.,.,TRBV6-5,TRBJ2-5,TGTGCCAGCGTTGAGAGGATCGGCAGGATACTCCAAGAGACCCAGTACTTC,CASVERIGRILQETQYF
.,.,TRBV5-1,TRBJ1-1,TGCGCCAGCAGCACGGAGGGCGGAAACACTGAAGCTTTCTTT,CASSTEGGNTEAFF
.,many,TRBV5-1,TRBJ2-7,TGCGCCAGCAGCTTCGGGGACGGCTACGAGCAGTACTTC,CASSFGDGYEQYF
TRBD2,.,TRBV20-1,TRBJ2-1,TGCAGTGCTAGCCCCCCAGCGGGATCGAAAAGAAACTCCTACAATGAGCAGTTCTTC,CSASPPAGSKRNSYNEQFF
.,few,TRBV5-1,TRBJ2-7,TGCGCCAGCAGCCCGGGCCAGTCTCGGGGGCAGTACTTC,CASSPGQSRGQYF
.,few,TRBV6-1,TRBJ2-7,TGTGCCAGCGTGGCGGGGAGATCCTACGAGCAGTACTTC,CASVAGRSYEQYF
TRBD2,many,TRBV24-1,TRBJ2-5,TGTGCCACCAGTGATTCGGCGGGAGGGGGGACCCAGTACTTC,CATSDSAGGGTQYF
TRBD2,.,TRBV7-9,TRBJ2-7,TGTGCCAGCAGCTTAGTGGCTAGCGGGAGGGACGCCTACGAGCAGTACTTC,CASSLVASGRDAYEQYF
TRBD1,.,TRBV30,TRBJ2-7,TGTGCCTGGAGGAAACAGGGGGCGGAGGAGCAGTACTTC,CAWRKQGAEEQYF
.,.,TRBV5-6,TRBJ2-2,TGTGCCAGCAGCTTGATAGCATCTAACACCGGGGAGCTGTTTTTT,CASSLIASNTGELFF
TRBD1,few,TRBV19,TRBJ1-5,TGTGCCAGTAGTACGACAGGGAGCAATCAGCCCCAGCATTTT,CASSTTGSNQPQHF
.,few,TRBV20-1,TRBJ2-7,TGCAGTGCCCCATCCCAAGTCTCCTACGAGCAGTACTTC,CSAPSQVSYEQYF
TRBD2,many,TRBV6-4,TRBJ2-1,TGTGCCAGCAGTGACACCGCTGGGGGGGGCAATGAGCAGTTCTTC,CASSDTAGGGNEQFF
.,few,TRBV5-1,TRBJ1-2,TGCGCCAGCAGCCCGGGAGACCCCGTCCTCCTCACCTTC,CASSPGDPVLLTF